The 32 T cell receptor beta chains below were found in one sample sequenced in a study of blood T cell repertoires in COVID-19. Sequencing used immunoSEQ multiplex PCR; TCRdb keeps in-frame clones, though not all of them. The sample has roughly 150,000 clones, about four fifths seen once. Input material: peripheral blood. The receptor set was obtained from an elderly woman with acute or convalescent COVID-19.

The chain carries TRBV12-3 or TRBV12-4 and TRBJ1-1, with D uncertain. The CDR3 has 12 residues. V was pared by 3 bases and J by 6 bases, with 8 bases between. The CDR3 nucleotides are TGTGCCAGCAGTTTGGCAGCGGCTGAAGCTTTCTTT. It is translated as CASSLAAAEAFF.

V is TRBV7-2 and J is TRBJ1-6; D gene uncertain. V shed 5 bases and J shed 0 bases, with 8 bases lying between them. Per the germline V gene, CDR1 is SGHTA and CDR2 is FQGNSA. CDR3 size: 15 residues. This chain's CDR3 is CASSRVSSYNSPLHF. CDR3 nucleotide sequence: TGTGCCAGCAGCCGGGTGAGCTCCTATAATTCACCCCTCCACTTT. The full variable domain, with the rest looked up from reference TRBV7-2 and TRBJ1-6, is GAGVSQSPSNKVTEKGKDVELRCDPISGHTALYWYRQSLGQGLEFLIYFQGNSAPDKSGLPSDRFSAERTGGSVSTLTIQRTQQEDSAVYLCASSRVSSYNSPLHFGNGTRLTVT.

This clone was recorded a few times. This chain joins TRBV5-1 and TRBJ1-3, with 9 bases that match TRBD1. There are 16 residues in the CDR3. Germline-derived CDR1 and CDR2 are SGHRS and YFSETQ. J was trimmed by 4 bases and V by 5 bases; bases with no gene match: 10. Written as DNA, the CDR3 is TGCGCCAGCAGTATTAATACAGGGGGCAGCGGAAACACCATATATTTT. The encoded protein is CASSINTGGSGNTIYF.

This chain joins TRBV3-1 (or the pseudogene TRBV3-2) and TRBJ1-1, with D maybe TRBD1 (5 bases). With 7 bases removed from V and 8 bases from J, the gap between germline ends came to 17 bases. The CDR3 runs to 13 residues. Germline V gene data show CDR1 as LGHDT and CDR2 as YNNKEL (reference sequence). The CDR3 sequence: CASTLLQGGEAFF. The CDR3 DNA follows: TGTGCCAGCACCCTCCTCCAGGGAGGGGAAGCTTTCTTT.

The V call is TRBV14, the J call TRBJ2-5; maybe TRBD2 (6 bases). V was clipped by 4 bases and J by 4 bases, with 10 bases between them. From germline, CDR1 is SGHDN and CDR2 FVKESK. The length of the CDR3 is 13 residues. The CDR3 DNA is TGTGCCAGCAGCCCTCGACTAGTAGAGACCCAGTACTTC. Its protein product is CASSPRLVETQYF.

The rearrangement uses TRBV4-2 and TRBJ2-7; TRBD2 matches at 8 bases. The CDR3 totals 17 residues. CDR1 is LGHNA, CDR2 YNFKEQ, per germline. Unmatched junction bases numbered 9, after V lost 0 bases and J lost 2 bases. CDR3 DNA sequence: TGTGCCAGCAGCCAAGATCAGGCGACTAGCGAGGCCTACGAGCAGTACTTC. Residues: CASSQDQATSEAYEQYF.

V is TRBV28 and J is TRBJ1-3; weak D call: TRBD1 (5 bases). The CDR3 length is 15 residues. Germline lookup yields CDR1 MDHEN and CDR2 SYDVKM. Trimming cost V 4 bases and J 3 bases, with 13 bases left between them. CDR3 sequence (DNA): TGTGCCAGCAGTTCCCCCCCCGGGGGTGGAAACACCATATATTTT. Residues: CASSSPPGGGNTIYF.

The chain carries TRBV30 and TRBJ1-5, with 7 bases matching TRBD1. Germline CDR1 GTSNPN, CDR2 SVGIG (reference sequence). This CDR3 has 15 amino acids. V gave up 1 base and J gave up 4 bases; unmatched junction bases: 7. The CDR3 loop reads CAWSGQGGGNQPQHF. The CDR3 nucleotides read TGTGCCTGGAGTGGGCAGGGGGGAGGTAATCAGCCCCAGCATTTT.

The chain recombines TRBV4-1 with TRBJ2-1; 13 bases are a match to TRBD2. This CDR3 contains 17 residues. V gave up 1 base and J gave up 8 bases; unmatched junction bases: 8. Germline CDR1 and CDR2: MGHRA and YSYEKL. The CDR3 protein is CASSQGRLAGGRDEQFF. CDR3 DNA: TGCGCCAGCAGCCAAGGAAGACTAGCGGGGGGACGAGATGAGCAGTTCTTC.

The V call is TRBV19, the J call TRBJ1-2, with 8 positions matching TRBD1. The J segment lost 7 bases and the V segment lost 10 bases, leaving 8 bases of the junction unmatched. CDR1 and CDR2 from the germline V gene are LNHDA and SQIVND (reference sequence). The CDR3 is 12 residues long. The CDR3 bases are TGTGCCACCCGGACAGGGAGCTTTGGCTACACCTTC. It yields the protein CATRTGSFGYTF.

The chain couples TRBV6-5 to TRBJ2-7; no clear D gene. The CDR3 extends over 13 amino acids. The V end lost 6 bases, the J end lost 0 bases, and 9 bases lay between the germline ends. Germline lookup yields CDR1 MNHEY and CDR2 SVGAGI. The CDR3 bases are TGTGCCAGCAGGCAGTCTGGCTCCTACGAGCAGTACTTC. Translated: CASRQSGSYEQYF.

This clone was observed a few times. The CDR3, as DNA: TGCGCCAGCAGCCCGGACTCTGGACCTATCTCCTACAATGAGCAGTTCTTC. Protein sequence: CASSPDSGPISYNEQFF. V usage is TRBV5-1 and J usage is TRBJ2-1; the D gene is possibly TRBD2 (5 bases). The CDR3 loop spans 17 amino acids. CDR1 and CDR2 from the germline V gene are SGHRS and YFSETQ. The V end was cut by 4 bases, the J end by 0 bases, with 17 bases between. The full variable domain, in which reference TRBV5-1 and TRBJ2-1 provide the parts outside the CDR3, is KAGVTQTPRYLIKTRGQQVTLSCSPISGHRSVSWYQQTPGQGLQFLFEYFSETQRNKGNFPGRFSGRQFSNSRSEMNVSTLELGDSALYLCASSPDSGPISYNEQFFGPGTRLTVL.

This clone was counted only a few times. The rearrangement uses TRBV27 and TRBJ1-4; tentative D call: TRBD1 (6 bases). Germline CDR1 MNHEY, CDR2 SMNVEV (reference sequence). V shed 6 bases and J shed 8 bases, with 16 bases lying between them. The CDR3 contains 14 residues. CDR3 DNA sequence: TGTGCCAGCAGAAGGGAAGGGGGGGACGAAAAACTGTTTTTT. Translation: CASRREGGDEKLFF.

The gene calls are TRBV28 and TRBJ2-7; D gene ambiguous. V lost 10 bases and J lost 2, with 9 bases in between. From germline, CDR1 is MDHEN and CDR2 SYDVKM. CDR3 size: 11 residues. The CDR3 here is CATRTAYEQYF. The DNA for the CDR3 is TGTGCCACCCGTACAGCCTACGAGCAGTACTTC. Supplemented by reference TRBV28 and TRBJ2-7, the full variable domain reads DVKVTQSSRYLVKRTGEKVFLECVQDMDHENMFWYRQDPGLGLRLIYFSYDVKMKEKGDIPEGYSVSREKKERFSLILESASTNQTSMYLCATRTAYEQYFGPGTRLTVT.

The chain has TRBV7-2 and TRBJ1-3; D is undetermined. Trimming took off 5 bases at V and 5 bases at J, with 7 bases between the two ends. The CDR3 length is 12 residues. CDR1 SGHTA and CDR2 FQGNSA come from the germline V gene. CDR3 DNA: TGTGCCAGCAGCCCCCCAAGAAACACCATATATTTT. Encoded protein: CASSPPRNTIYF.

This chain connects TRBV7-9 to TRBJ1-3, with D possibly being TRBD1 (5 bases). Deletions cut 7 bases from V and 0 bases from J, with 16 bases between. The CDR3 consists of 16 residues. The germline V gene has CDR1 SEHNR and CDR2 FQNEAQ (reference sequence). CDR3 nucleotide sequence: TGTGCCAGCACCAACGGGCAGGGCCGCTCTGGAAACACCATATATTTT. Translating it yields CASTNGQGRSGNTIYF.

The CDR3 sequence: CASSLASGSSGELFF. DNA for the CDR3: TGTGCCAGCAGCTTAGCTAGCGGGAGTTCCGGGGAGCTGTTTTTT. This rearrangement joins TRBV11-1 to TRBJ2-2; 9 nucleotides line up with TRBD2. Trimming cost V 0 bases and J 6 bases; bases outside gene matches: 2. Germline V gene lookup returns CDR1 SGHAT and CDR2 FQDESV (reference sequence). The CDR3 has 15 amino acids.

CDR3 sequence (DNA): TGCGCCAGCAGCTTGTTCCCTAGCGGAGTCACCGGGGAGCTGTTTTTT. Translated: CASSLFPSGVTGELFF. The chain has TRBV5-1 and TRBJ2-2; TRBD2 agrees at 7 bases. The CDR3 spans 16 residues. CDR1 and CDR2 from the germline V gene are SGHRS and YFSETQ. Trimming took 1 base from V and 4 from J; bases not matched to a gene: 7.

The chain combines TRBV29-1 with TRBJ1-6, with D possibly being TRBD1 (6 bases). Trimming cost V 7 bases and J 5 bases, with 12 bases left between them. Germline V CDR1 and CDR2: SQVTM, ANQGSEA. The CDR3 runs to 13 residues. This CDR3 is CSALTGHNSPLHF. In nucleotides, the CDR3 is TGCAGCGCTCTAACAGGGCATAATTCACCCCTCCACTTT. Variable domain in full (rest from reference TRBV29-1 and TRBJ1-6): SAVISQKPSRDICQRGTSLTIQCQVDSQVTMMFWYRQQPGQSLTLIATANQGSEATYESGFVIDKFPISRPNLTFSTLTVSNMSPEDSSIYLCSALTGHNSPLHFGNGTRLTVT.

The gene calls are TRBV3-1 (or the pseudogene TRBV3-2) and TRBJ1-5; no definite D call. Germline-derived CDR1 and CDR2 are LGHDT and YNNKEL (reference sequence). Trimming shortened V by 2 bases and J by 4 bases, and 9 bases separated the two germline ends. The CDR3 covers 14 residues. The CDR3 DNA sequence: TGTGCCAGCAGCCAACGTTCAGGTAATCAGCCCCAGCATTTT. Its translation: CASSQRSGNQPQHF.

This chain uses TRBV7-8 with TRBJ1-2, with 9 positions matching TRBD1. V was pared by 5 bases and J by 5 bases, with 6 bases of the junction left unmatched. The CDR3 runs to 14 residues. CDR1 and CDR2 from the germline V gene are SGHVS and FQNEAQ. This chain's CDR3 is CASSVDRGRYGYTF. DNA of the CDR3: TGTGCCAGCAGCGTAGACAGGGGGAGGTATGGCTACACCTTC.

A single count supports this clone. This chain uses TRBV19 with TRBJ1-2; unclear D gene. V lost 6 bases and J lost 5, with 19 bases in between. There are 15 residues in the CDR3. The germline V gene has CDR1 LNHDA and CDR2 SQIVND (reference sequence). CDR3 sequence: CASRPPSPGEYGYTF. CDR3 DNA: TGTGCCAGTAGACCCCCATCCCCAGGCGAATATGGCTACACCTTC. Full variable domain (outside the CDR3, taken from reference TRBV19 and TRBJ1-2): DGGITQSPKYLFRKEGQNVTLSCEQNLNHDAMYWYRQDPGQGLRLIYYSQIVNDFQKGDIAEGYSVSREKKESFPLTVTSAQKNPTAFYLCASRPPSPGEYGYTFGSGTRLTVV.

The gene calls are TRBV9 and TRBJ1-1; D may be TRBD1 (5 bases). Germline CDR1 is SGDLS and CDR2 is YYNGEE. There are 14 residues in the CDR3. Trimming took off 3 bases at V and 4 bases at J, with 13 bases between the two ends. The CDR3 here is CASSAGGGGTEAFF. Written as DNA, the CDR3 is TGTGCCAGCAGCGCCGGTGGGGGGGGCACTGAAGCTTTCTTT.

A remark on this clone: Other DNA variants within this sample encode the same CDR3. The chain uses TRBV28 and TRBJ2-7; maybe TRBD2 (7 bases). This CDR3 has 16 residues. Germline CDR1 is MDHEN and CDR2 is SYDVKM. V was trimmed by 2 bases and J by 7 bases, leaving 21 bases between them. Here the CDR3 DNA reads TGTGCCAGCAGTTTACGGGGAGGGGGAGGGCCAAGGGAGCAGTACTTC. It codes for CASSLRGGGGPREQYF.

This rearrangement joins TRBV30 to TRBJ2-2; 8 bases fit TRBD1. The CDR3 length is 12 residues. In germline, CDR1 is GTSNPN, CDR2 SVGIG (reference sequence). Trimming removed 3 bases from V and 6 bases from J; junction bases left unmatched: 0. CDR3 in amino acids: CAWRQGAGELFF. CDR3 DNA: TGTGCCTGGAGACAGGGGGCCGGGGAGCTGTTTTTT. Full variable domain (rest looked up from reference TRBV30 and TRBJ2-2): SQTIHQWPATLVQPVGSPLSLECTVEGTSNPNLYWYRQAAGRGLQLLFYSVGIGQISSEVPQNLSASRPQDRQFILSSKKLLLSDSGFYLCAWRQGAGELFFGEGSRLTVL.

V and J are TRBV18 and TRBJ1-6, with 11 bases identical to TRBD1. The CDR3 consists of 18 residues. V shed 0 bases and J 0 bases; nucleotides not matched to a gene: 1. CDR1 KGHSH and CDR2 LQKENI come from the germline V gene. As DNA, the CDR3 is TGTGCCAGCTCACCACCGGGGACAGGGGGCTCCTATAATTCACCCCTCCACTTT. Protein: CASSPPGTGGSYNSPLHF.

V gene TRBV5-1 combines with J gene TRBJ1-2; D not resolved. The V end was cut by 4 bases, the J end by 3 bases, with 16 bases between. Germline CDR1 SGHRS, CDR2 YFSETQ. The CDR3 covers 15 residues. CDR3 sequence: CASSLTPEIDYGYTF. DNA for the CDR3: TGCGCCAGCAGCCTCACCCCAGAAATCGACTATGGCTACACCTTC. Full variable domain (outside the CDR3, taken from reference TRBV5-1 and TRBJ1-2): KAGVTQTPRYLIKTRGQQVTLSCSPISGHRSVSWYQQTPGQGLQFLFEYFSETQRNKGNFPGRFSGRQFSNSRSEMNVSTLELGDSALYLCASSLTPEIDYGYTFGSGTRLTVV.

The J gene is TRBJ2-4, the V gene TRBV2; possible D gene TRBD1, 6 bases. The germline CDR1 and CDR2 sequences are SNHLY and FYNNEI. V gave up 4 bases and J gave up 11 bases, with 21 bases separating them. CDR3 length equals 15 residues. The CDR3 region has the DNA TGTGCCAGCAGTGCTCCTGGTGGGGGCCGTTGGGTTCAGTACTTC. It specifies CASSAPGGGRWVQYF.

The gene calls are TRBV7-6 and TRBJ1-3, with a possible D match to TRBD1 (6 bases). Germline V gives CDR1 SGHVS, CDR2 FNYEAQ. Trimming stripped 0 bases from V and 4 bases from J, with 16 bases between. The CDR3 has 17 amino acids. The chain's CDR3 is CASSLAGGQGSGNTIYF. The DNA of the CDR3 is TGTGCCAGCAGCTTAGCTGGGGGCCAGGGGTCAGGAAACACCATATATTTT.

A single count supports this clone. The chain is built from TRBV27 and TRBJ2-7, with 8 nucleotides matching TRBD1. After removal of 10 bases from V and 2 bases from J, the junction contained 10 bases not matched to a gene. The CDR3 consists of 14 residues. The V gene's germline CDR1 is MNHEY and CDR2 SMNVEV (reference sequence). As DNA, the CDR3 is TGTGCCACCAGGGACAGGTTACTAACCTACGAGCAGTACTTC. Translated: CATRDRLLTYEQYF.

V gene TRBV19 combines with J gene TRBJ1-1; D is unresolved. Germline CDR1 is LNHDA and CDR2 is SQIVND (reference sequence). Trimming left V 3 bases short and J 0 bases short, with 5 bases between. The CDR3 is 13 amino acids. The CDR3 here is CASSIGVNTEAFF. The DNA for the CDR3 is TGTGCCAGTAGTATCGGGGTGAACACTGAAGCTTTCTTT.

The rearrangement joins TRBV27 to TRBJ1-1; 7 nucleotides align to TRBD1. V shed 6 bases and J 10 bases; nucleotides not matched to a gene: 14. CDR3 size: 14 residues. Germline lookup yields CDR1 MNHEY and CDR2 SMNVEV (reference sequence). The CDR3 loop reads CASRTTGDLSRAFF. The DNA for the CDR3 is TGTGCCAGCAGGACCACAGGGGACCTTTCACGAGCTTTCTTT.